This TCR beta chain originates from a study of shared clonotypes between healthy human individuals. Whole-study context: Three plates each covered CD4 naive and memory; CD8 naive two, CD8 memory one.

Germline V CDR1 and CDR2: SQVTM, ANQGSEA. V trimming: 8 bases; J trimming: 5 bases; junction bases outside the gene matches: 8. The CDR3 is 12 residues long. General study points: Estimated richness was generally greater in naive than memory subsets. Compared with clonotypes that all four donors shared, non-shared clonotypes had lower generation probabilities.

About this clone: Its specificity is unknown.

Sequencing used immunoSEQ multiplex PCR; TCRdb keeps in-frame clones, though not all of them. The sample comprises roughly 2.5 million clones, roughly nine tenths of which are singletons, and about 0.13% rests with the top ten. The chain uses TRBV29-1 and TRBJ1-2; 7 bases match TRBD1. This clonotype was sampled from a man between 18 and 29 years old in good health. The sample comprised naive CD4+ T cells sorted from blood. Subset of the sample: CD45RA+ positively selected. The CDR3 DNA reads TGCAGCACCCTCGGGACAGCTTATGGCTACACCTTC. Amino acid sequence: CSTLGTAYGYTF.